This TCR beta chain was captured by sequencing in a study of T cell responses to AZD1222 COVID-19 vaccine. Overall study results and limits: Spike-specific TCR breadth and depth were elevated following two AZD1222 doses. Donors, mostly white British, included more females; clonal diversity was possibly underestimated. Spike was spanned by vaccine-associated CD4 TCRs, with dominance at 160-218 and 743-854.

The table came from immunoSEQ multiplex PCR; TCRdb's copy has only in-frame clones and leaves some out. The table lists 95,000 to 150,000 clones, 90% of them singletons, with approximately 7.6% in the top ten. Between the trimmed V and J ends, which lost 7 bases and 1 base, there was a span of 8 bases. The CDR3 covers 14 residues. CDR1 is SNHLY, CDR2 FYNNEI, per germline. On this clone: The antigen is not known.

The receptor's source is an adult in good health. This material consisted of peripheral blood, taken on day 0 of AZD1222 vaccination. J is TRBJ2-6 and V is TRBV2; D uncertain. In DNA, the CDR3 is TGTGCCAGCACCCAGGAATCTGGGGCCAACGTCCTGACTTTC. Translating gives CASTQESGANVLTF.